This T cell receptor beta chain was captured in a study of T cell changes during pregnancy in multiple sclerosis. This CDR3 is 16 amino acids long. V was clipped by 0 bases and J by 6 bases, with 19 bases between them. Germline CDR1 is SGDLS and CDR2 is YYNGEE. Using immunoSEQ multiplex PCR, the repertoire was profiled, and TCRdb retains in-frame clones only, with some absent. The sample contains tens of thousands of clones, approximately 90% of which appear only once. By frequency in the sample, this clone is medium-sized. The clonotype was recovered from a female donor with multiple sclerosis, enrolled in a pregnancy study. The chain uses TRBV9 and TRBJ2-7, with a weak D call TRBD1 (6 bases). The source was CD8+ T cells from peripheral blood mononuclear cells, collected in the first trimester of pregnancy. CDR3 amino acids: CASSVGGAGALSEQYF. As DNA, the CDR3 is TGTGCCAGCAGCGTAGGTGGGGCAGGGGCTCTCTCCGAGCAGTACTTC.